A single sample is the source of the 30 T cell receptor beta chains below, sequenced in a study of cytomegalovirus exposure and HLA in healthy donors. It was with 60 Vbeta and 13 Jbeta primers that the PCR ran. The repertoire was sequenced with immunoSEQ multiplex PCR; TCRdb's copy has only in-frame clones and lacks some. The specimen's table records around 50,000 clones. Sequencing was done on a sample of PBMCs. The source is a woman between 45 and 60 years old in good health and CMV-seropositive.

The V gene is TRBV27, the J gene TRBJ2-7, with TRBD2 identical over 8 bases. The CDR3 runs to 16 residues. Trimming removed 6 bases from V and 5 bases from J; junction bases left unmatched: 15. Germline CDR1 is MNHEY and CDR2 is SMNVEV (reference sequence). The CDR3 region has the DNA TGTGCCAGCAGCCCCTTAGCGGGAACCGCCCGGAACGAGCAGTACTTC. Protein sequence: CASSPLAGTARNEQYF.

V gene TRBV27 combines with J gene TRBJ1-2, with 9 bases fitting TRBD1. Germline V gives CDR1 MNHEY, CDR2 SMNVEV (reference sequence). This CDR3 contains 14 residues. V lost 8 bases and J lost 4; bases outside the gene matches: 8. Written as DNA, the CDR3 is TGTGCCAGCGCCCGGGACAGGGATCGCTATGGCTACACCTTC. It encodes CASARDRDRYGYTF.

The chain joins TRBV27 to TRBJ2-1; D unresolved. The CDR3 loop spans 15 amino acids. Germline lookup yields CDR1 MNHEY and CDR2 SMNVEV (reference sequence). The germline V and J ends were trimmed by 0 bases and 6 bases, with 12 bases remaining between them. CDR3 nucleotides: TGTGCCAGCAGTTTATCGGCCTTGTCCGTCAATGAGCAGTTCTTC. It yields the protein CASSLSALSVNEQFF.

J is TRBJ2-7 and V is TRBV25-1, with D unclear. Trimming took 2 bases from V and 2 from J, leaving 7 bases between them. Germline CDR1 and CDR2: MGHDK and SYGVNS. This CDR3 region has 13 residues. CDR3 bases: TGTGCCAGCAGTGAAAGTCCGGCCTACGAGCAGTACTTC. Encoded protein: CASSESPAYEQYF.

The J gene is TRBJ1-5, the V gene TRBV28, with 10 bases that match TRBD1. V lost 5 bases and J lost 4; bases outside the gene matches: 8. This CDR3 region has 16 residues. Germline loops: CDR1 MDHEN, CDR2 SYDVKM. CDR3 bases: TGTGCCAGCAGTCCACGGGACAGGGGAGGAAATCAGCCCCAGCATTTT. It translates to CASSPRDRGGNQPQHF. Variable domain in full (rest from reference TRBV28 and TRBJ1-5): DVKVTQSSRYLVKRTGEKVFLECVQDMDHENMFWYRQDPGLGLRLIYFSYDVKMKEKGDIPEGYSVSREKKERFSLILESASTNQTSMYLCASSPRDRGGNQPQHFGDGTRLSIL.

The J gene is TRBJ2-7, the V gene TRBV7-9; D ambiguous. This CDR3 region has 16 residues. Trimming took off 1 base at V and 2 bases at J, with 15 bases between the two ends. From germline, CDR1 is SEHNR and CDR2 FQNEAQ (reference sequence). The CDR3 DNA reads as TGTGCCAGCAGCTTAGGGGCCGAACTCGCCGCCTACGAGCAGTACTTC. Its translation: CASSLGAELAAYEQYF.

V gene TRBV18 combines with J gene TRBJ1-1; unclear D gene. The CDR3 is 13 residues long. The V gene lost 7 bases and the J gene lost 1 base, with 10 bases spanning the gap. Looked up from germline, CDR1 is KGHSH and CDR2 is LQKENI. The CDR3 sequence: CASFSTRNTEAFF. The CDR3 region has the DNA TGTGCCAGCTTCTCGACAAGGAACACTGAAGCTTTCTTT.

V gene TRBV7-2 combines with J gene TRBJ2-7, with D possibly matching TRBD2 (6 bases). V was cut by 8 bases and J by 6 bases, with 17 bases left in between. CDR3 length: 13 amino acids. Looked up from germline, CDR1 is SGHTA and CDR2 is FQGNSA. The CDR3 here is CASGRDSGREQYF. CDR3 nucleotide sequence: TGTGCCAGCGGGCGGGACTCCGGCCGCGAGCAGTACTTC.

This chain connects TRBV7-2 to TRBJ2-5; a possible D gene is TRBD2 (5 bases). V was pared by 5 bases and J by 5 bases, with 15 bases between. The CDR3 has 14 residues. Germline V gene lookup returns CDR1 SGHTA and CDR2 FQGNSA. The CDR3 loop reads CASSRLRRWETQYF. The CDR3 DNA reads TGTGCCAGCAGCCGACTAAGACGGTGGGAGACCCAGTACTTC.

This chain joins TRBV7-2 and TRBJ1-1; 8 bases agree with TRBD1. Germline lookup yields CDR1 SGHTA and CDR2 FQGNSA. V dropped 6 bases and J dropped 1; count of bases not matched to a gene: 4. The CDR3 length is 14 residues. CDR3 sequence (DNA): TGTGCCAGCAGATCGGGACAGGCGAACACTGAAGCTTTCTTT. As protein: CASRSGQANTEAFF.

The J gene is TRBJ1-3, the V gene TRBV4-1; D ambiguous. The germline gives CDR1 MGHRA, CDR2 YSYEKL. V was pared by 4 bases and J by 0 bases, with 10 bases between. The CDR3 extends over 15 amino acids. The CDR3 DNA reads TGCGCCAGCAGCCGCGAAGTTAGCTCTGGAAACACCATATATTTT. It yields the protein CASSREVSSGNTIYF.

The CDR3 DNA follows: TGTGCCTGGAGTGGATCTGGAGGGGGGGGTGCTAATGAAAAACTGTTTTTT. This translates into CAWSGSGGGGANEKLFF. The V and J genes are TRBV30 and TRBJ1-4; TRBD1 might be the D (6 bases). The length of the CDR3 is 17 residues. Germline V gives CDR1 GTSNPN, CDR2 SVGIG (reference sequence). Trimming removed 1 base at V and 3 bases at J, with 18 bases between. The full variable domain, completed using reference TRBV30 and TRBJ1-4, is SQTIHQWPATLVQPVGSPLSLECTVEGTSNPNLYWYRQAAGRGLQLLFYSVGIGQISSEVPQNLSASRPQDRQFILSSKKLLLSDSGFYLCAWSGSGGGGANEKLFFGSGTQLSVL.

The chain employs TRBV28 and TRBJ1-5, with D perhaps matching TRBD1 (6 bases). Looked up from germline, CDR1 is MDHEN and CDR2 is SYDVKM. This CDR3 is 17 amino acids long. V lost 7 bases to trimming and J lost 0 bases, with 19 bases between them. The chain's CDR3 is CASTVRGRGNSNQPQHF. The CDR3 DNA sequence: TGTGCCAGCACTGTAAGGGGCAGGGGAAATAGCAATCAGCCCCAGCATTTT.

This chain's CDR3 is CASSMNTEAFF. The CDR3 region has the DNA TGTGCCAGTAGCATGAACACTGAAGCTTTCTTT. The genes are TRBV19 and TRBJ1-1; D unresolved. The germline V and J ends were trimmed by 6 bases and 0 bases, with 2 bases remaining between them. The CDR3 sequence is 11 residues long. Per germline, CDR1 LNHDA and CDR2 SQIVND (reference sequence).

V usage is TRBV5-6 and J usage is TRBJ1-5, with 10 bases identical to TRBD1. Germline values: CDR1 SGHDT, CDR2 YYEEEE. CDR3 size: 15 residues. Trimming removed 3 bases from V and 5 bases from J; junction bases left unmatched: 5. DNA for the CDR3: TGTGCCAGCAGCTCCCGGGACAGGGGATATCAGCCCCAGCATTTT. Translating gives CASSSRDRGYQPQHF.

The gene calls are TRBV6-5 and TRBJ1-1, with TRBD1 matching over 8 bases. Trimming removed 2 bases from V and 3 bases from J; junction bases left unmatched: 2. This CDR3 comprises 14 residues. The germline CDR1 and CDR2 sequences are MNHEY and SVGAGI. The CDR3 region has the DNA TGTGCCAGCAGTTACCCGGGACAGGACACTGAAGCTTTCTTT. Its protein is CASSYPGQDTEAFF.

The chain recombines TRBV11-2 with TRBJ2-2; no clear D gene. With 4 bases removed from V and 1 base from J, the gap between germline ends came to 4 bases. The CDR3 consists of 13 residues. CDR1 is SGHAT and CDR2 is FQNNGV in the germline V gene. CDR3 loop: CASSSMNTGELFF. DNA of the CDR3: TGTGCCAGCAGCTCCATGAACACCGGGGAGCTGTTTTTT.

The rearrangement joins TRBV19 to TRBJ2-3; D may be TRBD1 (6 bases). V was shortened by 3 bases and J by 2 bases, with 9 bases between the two germline ends. The CDR3 is 14 amino acids. The V gene's germline CDR1 is LNHDA and CDR2 SQIVND (reference sequence). CDR3 protein: CASSIRTATDTQYF. The CDR3 nucleotides are TGTGCCAGTAGTATCCGGACAGCCACAGATACGCAGTATTTT. Combining the CDR3 with reference TRBV19 and TRBJ2-3 gives the whole variable domain DGGITQSPKYLFRKEGQNVTLSCEQNLNHDAMYWYRQDPGQGLRLIYYSQIVNDFQKGDIAEGYSVSREKKESFPLTVTSAQKNPTAFYLCASSIRTATDTQYFGPGTRLTVL.

V and J are TRBV4-2 and TRBJ1-2, with D uncertain. The germline CDR1 and CDR2 sequences are LGHNA and YNFKEQ. The CDR3 has 16 residues. Deletions cut 1 base from V and 0 bases from J, with 12 bases between. CDR3 nucleotides: TGTGCCAGCAGCCAAGGAGGGTTTCCAGCTAACTATGGCTACACCTTC. Amino acid sequence: CASSQGGFPANYGYTF.

V and J are TRBV6-5 and TRBJ1-3, with D possibly being TRBD1 (5 bases). The CDR3 consists of 13 residues. The germline V gene has CDR1 MNHEY and CDR2 SVGAGI. The V gene lost 8 bases and the J gene lost 4 bases, with 12 bases spanning the gap. CDR3 loop: CASLEGHGNTIYF. CDR3 DNA sequence: TGTGCCAGCCTGGAGGGGCACGGAAACACCATATATTTT.

The chain carries TRBV5-1 and TRBJ2-3; 7 bases align to TRBD1. From germline, CDR1 is SGHRS and CDR2 YFSETQ. Losses at the gene ends were 6 bases for V and 6 bases for J; bases not matched to a gene: 7. The CDR3 extends over 13 amino acids. For the CDR3, the DNA is TGCGCCAGCACCATGACAGGGTTGGATACGCAGTATTTT. This codes for CASTMTGLDTQYF. The full variable domain, rest sourced from reference TRBV5-1 and TRBJ2-3, is KAGVTQTPRYLIKTRGQQVTLSCSPISGHRSVSWYQQTPGQGLQFLFEYFSETQRNKGNFPGRFSGRQFSNSRSEMNVSTLELGDSALYLCASTMTGLDTQYFGPGTRLTVL.

The gene calls are TRBV11-2 and TRBJ2-3; 7 bases agree with TRBD2. This CDR3 is 15 amino acids long. With 4 bases clipped from V and 0 bases from J, the junction kept 4 bases outside the gene matches. Per germline, CDR1 SGHAT and CDR2 FQNNGV. The CDR3 here is CASSYTSVSTDTQYF. The CDR3 bases are TGTGCCAGCAGCTATACTAGCGTTAGCACAGATACGCAGTATTTT.

The V and J genes are TRBV9 and TRBJ2-6, with D perhaps TRBD2 (5 bases). V lost 2 bases, J lost 2 bases, and 8 bases lay in between. The CDR3 totals 15 residues. Germline-derived CDR1 and CDR2 are SGDLS and YYNGEE. The CDR3 DNA reads TGTGCCAGCAGCGTCGGGGTCACTGGGGCCAACGTCCTGACTTTC. Protein sequence: CASSVGVTGANVLTF. Filled out from reference TRBV9 and TRBJ2-6, the complete variable domain reads DSGVTQTPKHLITATGQRVTLRCSPRSGDLSVYWYQQSLDQGLQFLIQYYNGEERAKGNILERFSAQQFPDLHSELNLSSLELGDSALYFCASSVGVTGANVLTFGAGSRLTVL.

The chain uses TRBV19 and TRBJ1-1, with TRBD1 identical over 8 bases. This CDR3 is built from 14 residues. Germline values: CDR1 LNHDA, CDR2 SQIVND (reference sequence). V trimming: 5 bases; J trimming: 4 bases; junction bases outside the gene matches: 6. The CDR3 DNA reads TGTGCCAGTAGTGGTCGTACAGGGGGCACTGAAGCTTTCTTT. This sequence encodes CASSGRTGGTEAFF.

The V gene is TRBV14, the J gene TRBJ2-7; tentative D call: TRBD1 (7 bases). The CDR3 has 16 residues. CDR1 and CDR2 from the germline V gene are SGHDN and FVKESK. Trimming removed 1 base from V and 0 bases from J, with 13 bases in between. In nucleotides, the CDR3 is TGTGCCAGCAGCCAAGTCAGGGGGGCCCTCTCCTACGAGCAGTACTTC. Its translation: CASSQVRGALSYEQYF.

The chain carries TRBV14 and TRBJ2-7; D perhaps matches TRBD2 (5 bases). Germline V gene lookup returns CDR1 SGHDN and CDR2 FVKESK. The length of the CDR3 is 16 residues. Trimming left V 0 bases short and J 3 bases short, with 15 bases between. The CDR3 sequence: CASSQEARGRGYEQYF. The CDR3 DNA reads TGTGCCAGCAGCCAAGAAGCACGGGGTCGCGGCTACGAGCAGTACTTC. The whole variable domain, filled in from reference TRBV14 and TRBJ2-7, reads EAGVTQFPSHSVIEKGQTVTLRCDPISGHDNLYWYRRVMGKEIKFLLHFVKESKQDESGMPNNRFLAERTGGTYSTLKVQPAELEDSGVYFCASSQEARGRGYEQYFGPGTRLTVT.

The chain combines TRBV9 with TRBJ1-3, with D perhaps TRBD1 (5 bases). Per germline, CDR1 SGDLS and CDR2 YYNGEE. V was shortened by 0 bases and J by 3 bases, with 13 bases between the two germline ends. This CDR3 has 16 amino acids. CDR3 residues: CASSVDGQGFGNTIYF. CDR3 DNA: TGTGCCAGCAGCGTAGATGGGCAGGGATTTGGAAACACCATATATTTT.

The genes are TRBV7-2 and TRBJ2-3, with 13 bases matching TRBD2. Per germline, CDR1 SGHTA and CDR2 FQGNSA. The CDR3 extends over 15 amino acids. Trimming took 5 bases from V and 5 from J; bases not matched to a gene: 4. CDR3 DNA sequence: TGTGCCAGCAGCCCTAGACTAGCGGGGGGAGATACGCAGTATTTT. Amino acids: CASSPRLAGGDTQYF.

For this clone: Distinct nucleotide sequences in the sample also encode this CDR3. The V and J genes are TRBV28 and TRBJ1-3, with a possible D match to TRBD1 (6 bases). CDR3 size: 14 residues. Trimming pared 6 bases from V and 2 bases from J, leaving 11 bases between. CDR1 and CDR2 from the germline V gene are MDHEN and SYDVKM. Here the CDR3 DNA reads TGTGCCAGCAGCCTACAGGGCACTGGAAACACCATATATTTT. Translating it yields CASSLQGTGNTIYF.

This chain links TRBV5-1 with TRBJ2-1; tentative D call: TRBD2 (5 bases). Between the trimmed V and J ends, which lost 4 bases and 6 bases, there was a span of 11 bases. The CDR3 runs to 13 residues. From germline, CDR1 is SGHRS and CDR2 YFSETQ. This CDR3 is CASSPLRGNEQFF. As DNA, the CDR3 is TGCGCCAGCAGCCCCCTTCGGGGCAATGAGCAGTTCTTC.